The 2 T cell receptor beta chains presented below share a single source sample, sequenced in a study of human T cells and chemical hapten exposure. A single record per CDR3 protein comes from TCRdb applying MiXCR to the RACE reads. The sample carries more than 85,000 distinct CDR3 sequences, under 35% recorded once. The time point is: patch test 3, about 24 weeks after DPC sensitization. Treatment reported: therapeutic diphenylcyclopropenone sensitization with weekly scalp DPC. Sample: whole blood, taken in connection with sensitization to the hapten diphenylcyclopropenone (DPC). These receptors were obtained from a man in his forties with alopecia areata. Some clones in this sample may be carry-over from other donors' samples.

The table lists this clonotype with a few counts. The genes are TRBV28 and TRBJ2-7; D gene uncertain. This CDR3 contains 13 residues. CDR1 is MDHEN and CDR2 is SYDVKM in the germline V gene. The ends were cut back, 6 bases at V and 0 bases at J, with 9 bases in the middle. CDR3 sequence (DNA): TGTGCCAGCAGCTTACAGTTCTCCTACGAGCAGTACTTC. Translation gives CASSLQFSYEQYF.

This chain links TRBV30 with TRBJ2-1; 9 positions agree with TRBD2. With 3 bases clipped from V and 6 bases from J, the junction kept 9 bases outside the gene matches. The CDR3 has 15 residues. Germline CDR1 and CDR2: GTSNPN and SVGIG (reference sequence). CDR3 sequence: CAWREASGKINEQFF. The CDR3 DNA reads as TGTGCCTGGAGGGAGGCTAGCGGGAAAATCAATGAGCAGTTCTTC.